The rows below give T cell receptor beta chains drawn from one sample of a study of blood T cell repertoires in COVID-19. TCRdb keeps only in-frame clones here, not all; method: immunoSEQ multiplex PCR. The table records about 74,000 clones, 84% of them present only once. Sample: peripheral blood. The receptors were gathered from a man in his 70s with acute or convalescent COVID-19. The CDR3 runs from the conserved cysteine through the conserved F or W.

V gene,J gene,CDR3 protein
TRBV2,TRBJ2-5,CASSRGGQGETQYF
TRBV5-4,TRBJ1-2,CASSFPGQGYGYTF
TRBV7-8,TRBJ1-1,CASSLEFGGSILYPEAFF
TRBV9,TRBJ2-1,CASSPLGGFDNEQFF
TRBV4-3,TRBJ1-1,CASSQYLRGLTEAFF
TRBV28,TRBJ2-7,CASSSPAGKVYEQYF
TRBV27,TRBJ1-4,CASRNPTGYGSEKLFF
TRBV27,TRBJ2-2,CASSLRAGELFF
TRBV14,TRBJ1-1,CASRMETAEAFF
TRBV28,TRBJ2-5,CASSLWGGLKQETQYF
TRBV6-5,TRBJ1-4,CASSLQGGGKLFF
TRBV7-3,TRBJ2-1,CASSLRTGEEVKESYNEQFF
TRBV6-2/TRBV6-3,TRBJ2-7,CASSAGLAGEAYEQYF
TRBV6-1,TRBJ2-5,CASSEQGTETQYF
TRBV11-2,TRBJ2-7,CASSLVAGTYEQYF
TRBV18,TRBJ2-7,CASSAQGAYEQYF
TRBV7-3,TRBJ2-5,CASSLRGQGTETQYF
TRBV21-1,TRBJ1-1,CASSPDCDTEAFF
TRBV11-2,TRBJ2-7,CASSPLTGQGPYEQYF
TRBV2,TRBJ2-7,CASSSTNRGSSYEQYF
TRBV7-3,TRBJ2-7,CASSFGLAGYYEQYF
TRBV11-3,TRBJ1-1,CASSLDREGINTEAFF
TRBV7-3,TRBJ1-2,CASSLSSFYGYTF
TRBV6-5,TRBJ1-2,CASSYSRTASNYGYTF
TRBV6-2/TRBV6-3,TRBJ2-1,CASSAQGSANEQFF
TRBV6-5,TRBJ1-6,CASSPRDKYNSPLHF
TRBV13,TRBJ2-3,CASSLEAGGTDTQYF
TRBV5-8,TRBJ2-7,CASSSGLASYEQYF
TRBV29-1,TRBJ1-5,CSALAEGGNQPQHF
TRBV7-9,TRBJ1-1,CASSPRDRVTEAFF
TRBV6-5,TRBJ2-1,CASSLAGVSYNEQFF
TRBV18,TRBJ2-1,CASSPLMAEQFF
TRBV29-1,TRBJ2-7,CSVGQVQSYEQYF
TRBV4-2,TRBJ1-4,CASSERGATNEKLFF
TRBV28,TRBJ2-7,CASHPVLAGGYEQYF